Following are 25 T cell receptor beta chains from one sample sequenced in a study of blood T cell repertoires in COVID-19. Using immunoSEQ multiplex PCR, the repertoire was profiled, and TCRdb retains in-frame clones only, with some absent. This table holds more than 95,000 clones, 85% to 90% found once. Sequencing was done on a sample of peripheral blood. The receptor set was obtained from a human donor in a cohort sampled during active COVID-19.

The chain recombines TRBV25-1 with TRBJ1-4; D remains ambiguous. The CDR3 has 14 amino acids. Germline V CDR1 and CDR2: MGHDK, SYGVNS. The ends were cut back, 3 bases at V and 8 bases at J, with 13 bases in the middle. Written as DNA, the CDR3 is TGTGCCAGCAGTGAGGGCAGAAACTCAGAAAAACTGTTTTTT. This translates into CASSEGRNSEKLFF.

A remark on this clone: An end of the junction differs from the germline gene, which may be a read error. J is TRBJ2-7 and V is TRBV3-1 (or the pseudogene TRBV3-2); D might be TRBD1 (5 bases). The V gene's germline CDR1 is LGHDT and CDR2 YNNKEL (reference sequence). The CDR3 consists of 11 residues. The CDR3 loop reads CASSQGVTGAF. The DNA for the CDR3 is TGTGCCAGCAGCCAAGGAGTTACTGGGGCCTTC.

The CDR3 nucleotides read TGTGCCAGCAGCTTAGGCCAGACAAGTTATGGCTACACCTTC. It translates to CASSLGQTSYGYTF. The chain has TRBV7-9 and TRBJ1-2; D not resolved. V was clipped by 1 base and J by 5 bases, with 11 bases between them. CDR1 is SEHNR and CDR2 is FQNEAQ in the germline V gene (reference sequence). This CDR3 region has 14 residues.

This chain connects TRBV29-1 to TRBJ1-1; D is unclear. Trimming left V 3 bases short and J 4 bases short, with 12 bases between. CDR1 and CDR2 from the germline V gene are SQVTM and ANQGSEA. This CDR3 region has 13 residues. CDR3 DNA sequence: TGCAGCGTTGAGAAGGGAGATGGCACTGAAGCTTTCTTT. Protein product: CSVEKGDGTEAFF.

The table lists this clone with a few counts. The genes are TRBV5-1 and TRBJ1-1; 11 bases align to TRBD1. J gave up 4 bases and V 4 bases, and 6 bases lay outside the gene matches. Germline V gene sequence: CDR1 SGHRS, CDR2 YFSETQ. CDR3 length: 15 residues. CDR3 bases: TGCGCCAGCAGCCCCGGGACAGGGGGGGGCACTGAAGCTTTCTTT. It translates to CASSPGTGGGTEAFF.

V and J are TRBV5-1 and TRBJ2-5; 7 bases align to TRBD1. The CDR3 covers 15 residues. Germline V gives CDR1 SGHRS, CDR2 YFSETQ. V shed 3 bases, J shed 2 bases, and the junction held 7 bases outside the gene matches. For the CDR3, the DNA is TGCGCCAGCAGCTCTGGGGGACAGAAGCAAGAGACCCAGTACTTC. Translated: CASSSGGQKQETQYF.

The V gene is TRBV7-8, the J gene TRBJ2-2; 7 bases match TRBD1. V lost 7 bases, J lost 1 base, and 6 bases stayed unmatched. The CDR3 totals 15 residues. Germline CDR1 is SGHVS and CDR2 is FQNEAQ. CDR3 region: CASTIDRVNTGELFF. In DNA form, the CDR3 reads TGTGCCAGCACCATAGACAGGGTGAACACCGGGGAGCTGTTTTTT.

This clone is a singleton in its sample. The CDR3 DNA is TGTGCCAGCAGTGGGCGGGACAGGGGGCGAGTACACACTGAAGCTTTCTTT. This gives the protein CASSGRDRGRVHTEAFF. The rearrangement uses TRBV6-1 and TRBJ1-1, with 12 bases lining up with TRBD1. CDR3 length: 17 residues. V dropped 4 bases and J dropped 3; count of bases not matched to a gene: 9. CDR1 is MNHNS and CDR2 is SASEGT in the germline V gene.

This clone was seen only once. V gene TRBV2 combines with J gene TRBJ2-7, with 10 bases that match TRBD2. The CDR3 has 13 residues. The germline gives CDR1 SNHLY, CDR2 FYNNEI. Germline trimming cut 8 bases from V and 4 bases from J; bases unmatched to any gene: 5. The chain's CDR3 is CASVRTSGYEQYF. The CDR3 nucleotides are TGTGCCAGCGTAAGGACTAGCGGATACGAGCAGTACTTC.

The chain couples TRBV11-2 to TRBJ1-5; possible D gene TRBD1, 6 bases. V was trimmed by 5 bases and J by 6 bases, leaving 20 bases between them. The CDR3 contains 16 residues. The V gene's germline CDR1 is SGHAT and CDR2 FQNNGV. The CDR3, as DNA: TGTGCCAGCAGCGAGCAACAGGGCGGGTTGGGTCAGCCCCAGCATTTT. Protein: CASSEQQGGLGQPQHF.

The chain has TRBV6-2 or TRBV6-3 and TRBJ2-1; 11 bases fit TRBD2. The CDR3 is made up of 14 amino acids. In germline, CDR1 is MNHEY, CDR2 SVGEGT. Losses at the gene ends were 6 bases for V and 5 bases for J; bases not matched to a gene: 3. The CDR3 region is CASSRLAGNNEQFF. Here the CDR3 DNA reads TGTGCCAGCAGCCGACTAGCGGGGAACAATGAGCAGTTCTTC.

The chain recombines TRBV2 with TRBJ2-5, with 8 bases identical to TRBD2. The CDR3 has 15 residues. The V segment lost 6 bases and the J segment 1 base; nucleotides outside the gene matches: 7. Germline V gene sequence: CDR1 SNHLY, CDR2 FYNNEI. CDR3: CASRREGLIQETQYF. The CDR3 DNA sequence: TGTGCCAGCAGACGGGAGGGACTGATCCAAGAGACCCAGTACTTC.

The chain joins TRBV19 to TRBJ1-5; 8 bases map to TRBD1. V was pared by 5 bases and J by 7 bases, with 7 bases of the junction left unmatched. The CDR3 consists of 14 residues. The germline gives CDR1 LNHDA, CDR2 SQIVND (reference sequence). The CDR3 sequence: CASSETGVRQPQHF. The CDR3 bases are TGTGCCAGTAGTGAGACAGGGGTCCGGCAGCCCCAGCATTTT.

The V and J genes are TRBV24-1 and TRBJ2-7; 7 bases are a match to TRBD1. This CDR3 is built from 14 residues. The V and J ends lost 2 bases and 2 bases, in that order; junction bases with no gene match: 2. Germline-derived CDR1 and CDR2 are KGHDR and SFDVKD. DNA of the CDR3: TGTGCCACCAGTGATTCAGGGGGAACCTACGAGCAGTACTTC. Translating it yields CATSDSGGTYEQYF.

The chain combines TRBV2 with TRBJ1-1, with D possibly TRBD1 on 5 matching bases. V lost 6 bases to trimming and J lost 5 bases, with 13 bases between them. Germline V CDR1 and CDR2: SNHLY, FYNNEI. The CDR3 sequence is 13 residues long. The CDR3 loop reads CASSSGMRTEAFF. Written as DNA, the CDR3 is TGTGCCAGCAGCTCAGGGATGCGGACTGAAGCTTTCTTT.

This sequence joins TRBV7-9 and TRBJ2-1, with D perhaps TRBD2 (6 bases). Germline CDR1 reads SEHNR; CDR2 reads FQNEAQ (reference sequence). V dropped 5 bases and J dropped 4 bases, with 21 bases sitting between them. This CDR3 region has 17 residues. CDR3 in amino acids: CASSPGTVSGRYNEQFF. CDR3 sequence (DNA): TGTGCCAGCAGCCCAGGGACGGTATCGGGGAGGTACAATGAGCAGTTCTTC.

This clone was seen only once. The chain recombines TRBV5-1 with TRBJ1-4, with no clear D. The CDR3 contains 14 residues. V was cut by 5 bases and J by 0 bases, with 8 bases left in between. From germline, CDR1 is SGHRS and CDR2 YFSETQ. In DNA form, the CDR3 reads TGCGCCAGCAGTCGGTCGGCAACTAATGAAAAACTGTTTTTT. Translating gives CASSRSATNEKLFF.

This clone was seen more than once but under ten times. The chain joins TRBV18 to TRBJ2-7; D remains unclear. Germline CDR1 KGHSH, CDR2 LQKENI. The V end lost 3 bases, the J end lost 0 bases, and 9 bases lay between the germline ends. The CDR3 contains 14 residues. The chain's CDR3 is CASSPAASSYEQYF. The CDR3 DNA is TGTGCCAGCTCACCGGCGGCCAGCTCCTACGAGCAGTACTTC.

This clone occurred once. The gene calls are TRBV28 and TRBJ1-6, with 7 bases identical to TRBD1. In germline, CDR1 is MDHEN, CDR2 SYDVKM. After removal of 6 bases from V and 10 bases from J, the junction contained 15 bases not matched to a gene. The CDR3 totals 16 residues. In DNA, the CDR3 is TGTGCCAGCAGACTACTGTCGGGCAGGGGGAGGTCACCCCTCCACTTT. Protein product: CASRLLSGRGRSPLHF.

The rearrangement uses TRBV4-1 and TRBJ1-5; 7 nucleotides align to TRBD1. V dropped 3 bases and J dropped 6; count of bases not matched to a gene: 11. This CDR3 has 16 residues. Germline CDR1 and CDR2: MGHRA and YSYEKL. The CDR3 sequence: CASSQDDRALSQPQHF. In DNA, the CDR3 is TGCGCCAGCAGCCAGGACGACAGGGCTTTGAGTCAGCCCCAGCATTTT.

The chain joins TRBV6-5 to TRBJ2-7, with 11 bases identical to TRBD1. Germline V CDR1 and CDR2: MNHEY, SVGAGI. The CDR3 is made up of 15 amino acids. With 6 bases clipped from V and 2 bases from J, the junction kept 6 bases outside the gene matches. The CDR3 DNA reads TGTGCCAGCAGCAGGGACAGGGGGTCAACCTACGAGCAGTACTTC. Its translation is CASSRDRGSTYEQYF.

In its sample, this clone was seen a few times. This chain connects TRBV7-2 to TRBJ2-2, with D possibly matching TRBD1 (5 bases). The germline V gene has CDR1 SGHTA and CDR2 FQGNSA. The CDR3 loop spans 16 amino acids. V was shortened by 5 bases and J by 0 bases, with 13 bases between the two germline ends. Written as DNA, the CDR3 is TGTGCCAGCAGCGTTGACAGTGCCTCGAACACCGGGGAGCTGTTTTTT. Its translation is CASSVDSASNTGELFF.

This chain links TRBV4-1 with TRBJ1-1, with TRBD1 as a possible D gene (5 bases). This CDR3 comprises 15 residues. V lost 2 bases, J lost 1 base, and 11 bases lay in between. The germline gives CDR1 MGHRA, CDR2 YSYEKL. In DNA, the CDR3 is TGCGCCAGCAGCCAACGTACCCAGGGGAACACTGAAGCTTTCTTT. The encoded protein is CASSQRTQGNTEAFF.

The CDR3 loop is CASTLDRSSYNEQFF. The CDR3 region has the DNA TGTGCCAGCACCTTGGACAGGAGCTCCTACAATGAGCAGTTCTTC. The chain recombines TRBV6-5 with TRBJ2-1, with 7 positions matching TRBD1. V trimming: 7 bases; J trimming: 0 bases; junction bases outside the gene matches: 6. The length of the CDR3 is 15 residues. Looked up from germline, CDR1 is MNHEY and CDR2 is SVGAGI.

The chain uses TRBV6-5 and TRBJ2-7; 9 bases map to TRBD1. This CDR3 has 15 residues. Unmatched junction bases numbered 8, after V lost 2 bases and J lost 6 bases. From germline, CDR1 is MNHEY and CDR2 SVGAGI. CDR3: CASSYDRGTGIEQYF. The DNA of the CDR3 is TGTGCCAGCAGTTACGACCGCGGGACAGGGATCGAGCAGTACTTC.